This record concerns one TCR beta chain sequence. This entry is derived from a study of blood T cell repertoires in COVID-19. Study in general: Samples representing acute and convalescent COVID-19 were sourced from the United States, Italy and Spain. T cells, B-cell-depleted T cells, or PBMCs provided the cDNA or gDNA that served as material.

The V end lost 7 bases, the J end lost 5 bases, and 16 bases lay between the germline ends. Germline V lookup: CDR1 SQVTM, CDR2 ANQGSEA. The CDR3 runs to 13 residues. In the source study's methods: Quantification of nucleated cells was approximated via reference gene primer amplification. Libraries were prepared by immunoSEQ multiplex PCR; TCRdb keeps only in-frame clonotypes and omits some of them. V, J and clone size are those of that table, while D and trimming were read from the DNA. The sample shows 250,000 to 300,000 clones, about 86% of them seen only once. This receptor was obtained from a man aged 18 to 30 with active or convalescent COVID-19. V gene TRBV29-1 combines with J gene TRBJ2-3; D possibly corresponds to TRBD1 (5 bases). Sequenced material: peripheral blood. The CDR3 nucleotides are TGCAGCGCACACAATCGACAGCAAGATACGCAGTATTTT. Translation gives CSAHNRQQDTQYF.